The 19 T cell receptor beta chains reported below all come from one sample, sequenced in a study of Graves' ophthalmopathy and Graves' hyperthyroidism. The study amplified TCR beta CDR3 regions using RNA transcripts. RT-PCR with HTBI primers came first, then second-round multiplex PCR. MiXCR, run by TCRdb on the multiplex PCR reads, gives a single entry per CDR3 protein. This table holds 300,000 to 400,000 distinct CDR3 sequences, roughly a sixth found once. Sequenced material: peripheral blood. These receptors were taken from an adult man with Graves' ophthalmopathy.

This clonotype came up many times. The V gene is TRBV28, the J gene TRBJ2-7; 7 bases are shared with TRBD1. The germline CDR1 and CDR2 sequences are MDHEN and SYDVKM. The CDR3 covers 15 residues. J lost 2 bases, V lost 5 bases, and 9 bases had no gene match. The DNA for the CDR3 is TGTGCCAGCAGTGACAAGACAGGGTCCCCCTACGAGCAGTACTTC. Translated, it gives CASSDKTGSPYEQYF.

This clonotype was detected ten times or more. The chain links TRBV29-1 to TRBJ1-2; D is unclear. From germline, CDR1 is SQVTM and CDR2 ANQGSEA. Trimming removed 6 bases from V and 6 bases from J, with 8 bases in between. There are 10 residues in the CDR3. The CDR3 DNA sequence: TGCAGCGTAACAGAGGATGGCTACACCTTC. It specifies CSVTEDGYTF.

In its sample, this clonotype was seen many times. The chain carries TRBV9 and TRBJ1-1; no clear D. There are 14 residues in the CDR3. Trimming shortened V by 0 bases and J by 4 bases, and 10 bases separated the two germline ends. Germline lookup yields CDR1 SGDLS and CDR2 YYNGEE. CDR3 sequence (DNA): TGTGCCAGCAGCGTAGAGGGCACCCCCACTGAAGCTTTCTTT. The encoded protein is CASSVEGTPTEAFF.

In its sample, this clonotype was seen many times. This chain joins TRBV7-2 and TRBJ1-3; D remains ambiguous. Trimming shortened V by 5 bases and J by 0 bases, and 5 bases separated the two germline ends. Germline V gene data show CDR1 as SGHTA and CDR2 as FQGNSA. This CDR3 has 13 amino acids. CDR3 loop: CASSIGSGNTIYF. The CDR3 nucleotides are TGTGCCAGCAGCATTGGCTCTGGAAACACCATATATTTT.

This chain connects TRBV6-5 to TRBJ2-7; TRBD2 matches 9 bases. The germline V gene has CDR1 MNHEY and CDR2 SVGAGI. The CDR3 sequence is 16 residues long. V gave up 2 bases and J gave up 4 bases; unmatched junction bases: 9. The CDR3 DNA sequence: TGTGCCAGCAGTTACGATGGCGGGAGGGCCGGGTACGAGCAGTACTTC. Protein product: CASSYDGGRAGYEQYF.

This clonotype occurred many times. V gene TRBV2 combines with J gene TRBJ2-6; possibly TRBD1 or TRBD2 for D (5 bases each). Trimming took off 6 bases at V and 2 bases at J, with 14 bases between the two ends. Per germline, CDR1 SNHLY and CDR2 FYNNEI. The CDR3 has 16 residues. CDR3 sequence reads: CASRRDGGAGANVLTF. The CDR3 DNA reads TGTGCCAGCAGACGGGACGGAGGAGCTGGGGCCAACGTCCTGACTTTC.

This clonotype was detected ten times or more. The chain is built from TRBV2 and TRBJ2-3; TRBD2 agrees at 11 bases. Trimming at V came to 6 bases and at J to 6 bases, leaving 5 bases not matched to a gene. Per the germline V gene, CDR1 is SNHLY and CDR2 is FYNNEI. The CDR3 is 14 residues long. As DNA, the CDR3 is TGTGCCAGCAGCCCGCCTAGCGGGAGGGATACGCAGTATTTT. Protein product: CASSPPSGRDTQYF.

This clonotype was counted ten times or more. V usage is TRBV20-1 and J usage is TRBJ1-1; 7 bases line up with TRBD1. V lost 3 bases and J lost 0; bases outside the gene matches: 7. The CDR3 length is 15 residues. Germline V lookup: CDR1 DFQATT, CDR2 SNEGSKA (reference sequence). CDR3 sequence reads: CSASRDSRLNTEAFF. The DNA of the CDR3 is TGCAGTGCTAGTAGGGACAGTCGATTGAACACTGAAGCTTTCTTT.

The chain links TRBV28 to TRBJ1-3; TRBD1 aligns across 8 bases. Germline lookup yields CDR1 MDHEN and CDR2 SYDVKM. The CDR3 loop spans 16 amino acids. With V trimmed by 2 bases and J by 2 bases, 5 bases remained unmatched. The CDR3 region is CASSLHQGAAGNTIYF. In nucleotides, the CDR3 is TGTGCCAGCAGTTTACATCAGGGGGCCGCTGGAAACACCATATATTTT.

This clonotype was seen many times. The chain employs TRBV12-3 or TRBV12-4 and TRBJ2-2; the D is unclear. The V end was cut by 5 bases, the J end by 4 bases, with 8 bases between. The CDR3 consists of 13 residues. CDR3 sequence reads: CASSLYVTGELFF. Here the CDR3 DNA reads TGTGCCAGCAGTCTCTACGTCACCGGGGAGCTGTTTTTT.

This clonotype has at least ten counts. The chain has TRBV19 and TRBJ2-7; D call uncertain. Germline V CDR1 and CDR2: LNHDA, SQIVND (reference sequence). V was pared by 8 bases and J by 7 bases, with 18 bases between. The CDR3 consists of 13 residues. CDR3 nucleotides: TGTGCCAGTGGTAATAACCCCCTTGGGGAGCAGTACTTC. It yields the protein CASGNNPLGEQYF.

This clonotype was counted at least ten times. V gene TRBV5-1 combines with J gene TRBJ2-7, with TRBD2 matching over 8 bases. This CDR3 contains 16 residues. Germline V gene sequence: CDR1 SGHRS, CDR2 YFSETQ. The junction had 8 bases not matched to a gene; V was cut back by 3 bases and J by 0 bases. The CDR3: CASSSRLASSSYEQYF. CDR3 nucleotide sequence: TGCGCCAGCAGCTCGAGACTAGCGTCGAGCTCCTACGAGCAGTACTTC. Drawing the rest from reference TRBV5-1 and TRBJ2-7, the complete variable domain is KAGVTQTPRYLIKTRGQQVTLSCSPISGHRSVSWYQQTPGQGLQFLFEYFSETQRNKGNFPGRFSGRQFSNSRSEMNVSTLELGDSALYLCASSSRLASSSYEQYFGPGTRLTVT.

In regard to this clonotype: It may be a read error: a sequence one base away is much more abundant. This chain connects TRBV5-1 to TRBJ1-5; D call uncertain. The length of the CDR3 is 15 residues. V was cut by 3 bases and J by 3 bases, with 13 bases left in between. Per the germline V gene, CDR1 is SGHRS and CDR2 is YFSETQ. The CDR3 reads CASSSQCLDNQPQHF. As DNA, the CDR3 is TGCGCCAGCAGCTCGCAGTGTCTGGACAATCAGCCCCAGCATTTT.

This clonotype has a count of ten or more. V and J are TRBV5-1 and TRBJ1-3; weak D call: TRBD1 (6 bases). CDR3 length: 15 amino acids. V was cut by 1 base and J by 3 bases, with 11 bases left in between. The V gene's germline CDR1 is SGHRS and CDR2 YFSETQ. CDR3 nucleotide sequence: TGCGCCAGCAGCTTGTCCACAGGGATTGGAAACACCATATATTTT. Its protein is CASSLSTGIGNTIYF. Full variable domain (outside the CDR3, taken from reference TRBV5-1 and TRBJ1-3): KAGVTQTPRYLIKTRGQQVTLSCSPISGHRSVSWYQQTPGQGLQFLFEYFSETQRNKGNFPGRFSGRQFSNSRSEMNVSTLELGDSALYLCASSLSTGIGNTIYFGEGSWLTVV.

This clonotype appeared a few times. The rearrangement joins TRBV7-2 to TRBJ1-2, with a weak D call TRBD1 (6 bases). Deletions cut 5 bases from V and 4 bases from J, with 17 bases between. Germline V gives CDR1 SGHTA, CDR2 FQGNSA. The CDR3 has 15 amino acids. DNA for the CDR3: TGTGCCAGCAGCAAACAAGGACAGCAGGGCTATGGCTACACCTTC. It translates to CASSKQGQQGYGYTF.

The V call is TRBV30, the J call TRBJ1-2, with D unresolved. The CDR3 is 15 amino acids. Trimming stripped 1 base from V and 0 bases from J, with 12 bases between. Germline CDR1 GTSNPN, CDR2 SVGIG (reference sequence). CDR3 nucleotides: TGTGCCTGGAGTGCCCTCCTAGGAACTAACTATGGCTACACCTTC. It is translated as CAWSALLGTNYGYTF.

This clonotype was recorded at least ten times. The chain is built from TRBV27 and TRBJ2-5; D is perhaps TRBD2 (6 bases). V was trimmed by 2 bases and J by 5 bases, leaving 12 bases between them. Germline V gene lookup returns CDR1 MNHEY and CDR2 SMNVEV (reference sequence). The CDR3 has 14 amino acids. The CDR3 reads CASSLTWGEETQYF. Written as DNA, the CDR3 is TGTGCCAGCAGTTTAACGTGGGGGGAGGAGACCCAGTACTTC.

This clonotype was observed at least ten times. A single base separates this from a much larger clone, so it may be a read error. This CDR3 is missing its conserved last phenylalanine or tryptophan, likely due to a read error. The rearrangement uses TRBV6-2 or TRBV6-3 and TRBJ1-1; D uncertain. The CDR3 covers 13 residues. The V end was cut by 6 bases, the J end by 1 base, with 9 bases between. Germline V gene sequence: CDR1 MNHEY, CDR2 SVGEGT. The CDR3 protein is CASSIRQNTEAFL. The CDR3 bases are TGTGCCAGCAGCATAAGACAGAACACTGAAGCTTTCCTT.

This clonotype occurred many times. The rearrangement links TRBV7-8 to TRBJ1-1; D not resolved. This CDR3 is 12 amino acids long. CDR1 is SGHVS and CDR2 is FQNEAQ in the germline V gene. Trimming shortened V by 7 bases and J by 2 bases, and 8 bases separated the two germline ends. CDR3 region: CASTPYNTEAFF. The CDR3 coding sequence is TGTGCCAGCACCCCGTACAACACTGAAGCTTTCTTT.